This TCR beta chain was found in a study of shared clonotypes between healthy human individuals. About the study: Contributing individuals were a couple of females and a few males aged 18 to 49. Points from the study as a whole: Shared across several donors were approximately 5% of the naive CD4 clonotypes. The authors sampled blood alone, and tissue repertoires likely differ.

Cells designated naive CD8 were CD45RO-negative and were positively selected for CCR7, with terminally differentiated effector memory CD45RA+ cells excluded. As to this clone: Its target is unknown.

Repertoires were generated with immunoSEQ multiplex PCR, while TCRdb's copy carries only in-frame clones and drops some. The repertoire holds about 600,000 clones, with roughly 98% as singletons. The germline V gene has CDR1 MNHEY and CDR2 SMNVEV (reference sequence). V was pared by 5 bases and J by 3 bases, with 11 bases between. This CDR3 contains 13 residues. The rearrangement links TRBV27 to TRBJ2-7, with D perhaps matching TRBD2 (5 bases). This TCR came from a man younger than 45 in good health. The sample taken for sequencing was naive CD8+ T cells sorted from blood. CDR3 bases: TGTGCCAGCAGTGGTCTGAGGGACTACGAGCAGTACTTC. It yields the protein CASSGLRDYEQYF.